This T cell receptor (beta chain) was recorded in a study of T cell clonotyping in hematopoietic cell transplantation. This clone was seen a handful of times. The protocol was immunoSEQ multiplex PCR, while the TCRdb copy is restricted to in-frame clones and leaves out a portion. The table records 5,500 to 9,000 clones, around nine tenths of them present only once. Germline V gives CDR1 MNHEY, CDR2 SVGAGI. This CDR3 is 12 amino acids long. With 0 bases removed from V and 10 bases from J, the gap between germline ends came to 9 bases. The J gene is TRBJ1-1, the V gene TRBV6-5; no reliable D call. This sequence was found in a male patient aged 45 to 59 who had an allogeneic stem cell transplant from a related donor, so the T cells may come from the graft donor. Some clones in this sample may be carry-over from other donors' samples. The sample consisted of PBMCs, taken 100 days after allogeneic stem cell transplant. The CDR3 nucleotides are TGTGCCAGCAGTTACTCAGGCCTGAGAGCTTTCTTT. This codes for CASSYSGLRAFF.